This TCR beta chain was identified in a study of shared clonotypes between healthy human individuals. Study in general: Aged between 18 and 49, the donors were two women and a few men. General study findings and limits: Larger richness was generally estimated for naive than memory subsets.

The method was immunoSEQ multiplex PCR; TCRdb's version includes in-frame clones alone and lacks a portion of them. The sample has about 1 million clones, about 75% seen once; the top ten hold 1.2% to 1.5%. The CDR3 loop spans 15 amino acids. The germline V and J ends were trimmed by 5 bases and 0 bases, with 8 bases remaining between them. CDR1 is MNHNY and CDR2 is SVGAGI in the germline V gene (reference sequence). Comments on this clone: Its matching antigen is unknown. This may arise from a read error, as a much more abundant clone is one base away.

The sequencing input was memory CD4+ T cells sorted from blood. Subset indicated: CD45RA-negative fraction. The receptor was derived from a man younger than 30 in good health. The J gene is TRBJ2-6, the V gene TRBV6-6, with TRBD1 as a possible D gene (6 bases). The CDR3 spells CASSGQSSGANVLTF. CDR3 nucleotides: TGTGCCAGCAGTGGACAGTCCTCTGGGGCCAACGTCCTGACTTTC.